These 16 T cell receptor beta chains were sequenced from one sample in a study of blood T cells in healthy people across ages. Together with a sample-barcoded 5' primer, a J-beta primer mix was included in a second PCR lasting roughly 6 to 12 cycles. A single record per CDR3 protein comes from TCRdb applying MiXCR to the 5' RACE reads. The sample lists 630,000 or so distinct CDR3 sequences, around 31% seen once, with around 14% in the top ten. The sequenced sample was blood. The source of these receptors is a woman older than 75 in good health.

Written as DNA, the CDR3 is TGCAGTGCTAAGGGGACTGCCCAAGGGCAGTACTTC. It yields the protein CSAKGTAQGQYF. V and J are TRBV20-1 and TRBJ2-7, with D perhaps TRBD2 (6 bases). Germline V gives CDR1 DFQATT, CDR2 SNEGSKA (reference sequence). The V and J ends lost 4 bases and 9 bases respectively, with 16 bases between them. This CDR3 is built from 12 residues.

This clonotype has just a few counts. This may come from a read error, since a much larger clone is one base off. The chain links TRBV2 to TRBJ2-5, with D possibly matching TRBD1 (6 bases). Germline V CDR1 and CDR2: SNHLY, FYNNEI. V lost 6 bases and J lost 11, with 19 bases in between. This CDR3 is 13 amino acids long. CDR3 protein: CASRRDNNYGQYF. In DNA, the CDR3 is TGTGCCAGCAGACGGGACAACAACTACGGGCAGTACTTC.

Ten or more counts support this clonotype. The rearrangement joins TRBV25-1 to TRBJ1-2; D is possibly TRBD1 (5 bases). Per germline, CDR1 MGHDK and CDR2 SYGVNS. V dropped 3 bases and J dropped 7 bases, with 6 bases sitting between them. The CDR3 sequence is 11 residues long. CDR3 DNA sequence: TGTGCCAGCAGTGAGGGGGTTGGCTACACCTTC. Its protein product is CASSEGVGYTF.

This clonotype occurred many times. This chain connects TRBV20-1 to TRBJ1-2, with 8 bases aligning to TRBD1. This CDR3 is built from 19 residues. Germline-derived CDR1 and CDR2 are DFQATT and SNEGSKA (reference sequence). After removal of 0 bases from V and 0 bases from J, the junction contained 15 bases not matched to a gene. In DNA form, the CDR3 reads TGCAGTGCTAGAGATCGGCGGCTTGGGACAGGCAATACTAACTATGGCTACACCTTC. It specifies CSARDRRLGTGNTNYGYTF.

This clonotype was seen repeatedly, ten times or more. The chain couples TRBV28 to TRBJ1-2; 7 bases are shared with TRBD1. V dropped 8 bases and J dropped 6; count of bases not matched to a gene: 6. This CDR3 has 12 residues. Looked up from germline, CDR1 is MDHEN and CDR2 is SYDVKM. CDR3 bases: TGTGCCAGCTTAAGGGACAGTGATGGCTACACCTTC. Protein: CASLRDSDGYTF.

There are many counts of this clonotype. The genes are TRBV20-1 and TRBJ2-7; 9 nucleotides agree with TRBD2. There are 14 residues in the CDR3. Germline V gene sequence: CDR1 DFQATT, CDR2 SNEGSKA (reference sequence). V was pared by 7 bases and J by 1 base, with 8 bases of the junction left unmatched. CDR3 amino acids: CSVKAGGRSYEQYF. In nucleotides, the CDR3 is TGCAGTGTTAAGGCGGGGGGGCGGTCCTACGAGCAGTACTTC.

This clonotype turned up a few times. The chain couples TRBV2 to TRBJ2-3; D not resolved. Trimming took 10 bases from V and 0 from J, leaving 23 bases between them. The CDR3 loop spans 17 amino acids. CDR1 and CDR2 from the germline V gene are SNHLY and FYNNEI. The CDR3 DNA reads as TGTGCCACATTTCCCCTCTGGACGGATCCTAGCACAGATACGCAGTATTTT. This codes for CATFPLWTDPSTDTQYF. The full variable domain, rest sourced from reference TRBV2 and TRBJ2-3, is EPEVTQTPSHQVTQMGQEVILRCVPISNHLYFYWYRQILGQKVEFLVSFYNNEISEKSEIFDDQFSVERPDGSNFTLKIRSTKLEDSAMYFCATFPLWTDPSTDTQYFGPGTRLTVL.

This clonotype has a count of ten or more. J is TRBJ1-2 and V is TRBV4-2; tentative D call: TRBD1 (6 bases). Looked up from germline, CDR1 is LGHNA and CDR2 is YNFKEQ. V dropped 1 base and J dropped 1 base, with 10 bases sitting between them. The CDR3 covers 15 residues. The CDR3 spells CASSQGTADNYGYTF. CDR3 DNA: TGTGCCAGCAGCCAAGGGACAGCTGATAACTATGGCTACACCTTC.

This clonotype was counted many times. This chain uses TRBV20-1 with TRBJ1-2; D unresolved. This CDR3 comprises 12 residues. From germline, CDR1 is DFQATT and CDR2 SNEGSKA (reference sequence). CDR3 in DNA: TGCAGCGGCCCAGAATCCAACTATGGCTACACCTTC. Its translation is CSGPESNYGYTF.

This clonotype was detected a few times. The genes are TRBV7-2 and TRBJ1-2, with TRBD1 matching over 10 bases. This CDR3 comprises 15 residues. J gave up 8 bases and V 0 bases, and 6 bases lay outside the gene matches. From germline, CDR1 is SGHTA and CDR2 FQGNSA. The CDR3 DNA reads TGTGCCAGCAGCTTAGCCGGGACAGGGGTTTGGGGCTACACCTTC. Protein product: CASSLAGTGVWGYTF.

This clonotype turned up a few times. The chain combines TRBV6-6 with TRBJ1-5; D perhaps matches TRBD1 (5 bases). V dropped 6 bases and J dropped 4 bases, with 13 bases sitting between them. CDR1 is MNHNY, CDR2 SVGAGI, per germline (reference sequence). CDR3 size: 14 residues. CDR3 region: CASRPTQGNQPQHF. The CDR3 region has the DNA TGTGCCAGCAGGCCGACTCAGGGTAATCAGCCCCAGCATTTT.

This clonotype appeared a few times. The chain is built from TRBV6-2 or TRBV6-3 and TRBJ2-5, with 9 nucleotides matching TRBD1. This CDR3 has 11 residues. CDR1 MNHEY and CDR2 SVGEGT come from the germline V gene. Unmatched junction bases numbered 7, after V lost 7 bases and J lost 13 bases. This chain's CDR3 is CASTQGQGPYF. The CDR3 bases are TGTGCCAGCACCCAGGGACAGGGACCGTACTTC.

The gene calls are TRBV30 and TRBJ2-4, with D possibly TRBD2 on 6 matching bases. Germline V gene lookup returns CDR1 GTSNPN and CDR2 SVGIG (reference sequence). The germline V and J ends were trimmed by 3 bases and 7 bases, with 13 bases remaining between them. The CDR3 runs 13 residues. CDR3 protein: CAWSGGTANIQYF. The CDR3 nucleotides read TGTGCCTGGAGCGGCGGGACGGCGAACATTCAGTACTTC.

The chain recombines TRBV29-1 with TRBJ1-1, with D possibly matching TRBD1 (5 bases). Germline CDR1 is SQVTM and CDR2 is ANQGSEA. V gave up 8 bases and J gave up 1 base, with 11 bases separating them. This CDR3 has 12 amino acids. CDR3 sequence reads: CSSGTGNTEAFF. CDR3 nucleotides: TGCAGCTCCGGGACGGGGAACACTGAAGCTTTCTTT. Combining the CDR3 with reference TRBV29-1 and TRBJ1-1 gives the whole variable domain SAVISQKPSRDICQRGTSLTIQCQVDSQVTMMFWYRQQPGQSLTLIATANQGSEATYESGFVIDKFPISRPNLTFSTLTVSNMSPEDSSIYLCSSGTGNTEAFFGQGTRLTVV.

This clonotype was seen many times. J is TRBJ1-4 and V is TRBV7-2; 8 positions match TRBD1. Germline CDR1 and CDR2: SGHTA and FQGNSA. Unmatched junction bases numbered 4, after V lost 8 bases and J lost 2 bases. CDR3 length: 14 amino acids. The CDR3 here is CASQTGGTNEKLFF. The CDR3 region has the DNA TGTGCCAGCCAAACAGGGGGGACTAATGAAAAACTGTTTTTT.

This clonotype was counted between two and nine times. CDR3 residues: CSAKGSGTAFF. CDR3 bases: TGCAGTGCTAAAGGCAGCGGAACGGCTTTCTTT. The rearrangement joins TRBV20-1 to TRBJ1-1; no clear D. The CDR3 contains 11 residues. Trimming cost V 4 bases and J 11 bases, with 14 bases left between them. The germline V gene encodes CDR1 DFQATT and CDR2 SNEGSKA (reference sequence).